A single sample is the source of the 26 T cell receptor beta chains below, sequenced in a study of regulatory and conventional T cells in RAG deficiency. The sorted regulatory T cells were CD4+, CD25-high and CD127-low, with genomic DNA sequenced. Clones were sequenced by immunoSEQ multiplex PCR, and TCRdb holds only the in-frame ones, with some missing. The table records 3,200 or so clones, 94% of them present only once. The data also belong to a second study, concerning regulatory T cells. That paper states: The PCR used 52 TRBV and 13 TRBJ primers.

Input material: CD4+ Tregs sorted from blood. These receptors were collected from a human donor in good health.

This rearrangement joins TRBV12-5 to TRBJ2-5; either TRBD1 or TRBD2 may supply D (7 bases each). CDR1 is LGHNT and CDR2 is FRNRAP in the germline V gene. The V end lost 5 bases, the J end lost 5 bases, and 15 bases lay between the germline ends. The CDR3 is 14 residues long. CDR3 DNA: TGTGCTAGTGGTACCGCAGGGGGGGCGGAGACCCAGTACTTC. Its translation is CASGTAGGAETQYF. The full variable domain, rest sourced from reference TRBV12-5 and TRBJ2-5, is DARVTQTPRHKVTEMGQEVTMRCQPILGHNTVFWYRQTMMQGLELLAYFRNRAPLDDSGMPKDRFSAEMPDATLATLKIQPSEPRDSAVYFCASGTAGGAETQYFGPGTRLLVL.

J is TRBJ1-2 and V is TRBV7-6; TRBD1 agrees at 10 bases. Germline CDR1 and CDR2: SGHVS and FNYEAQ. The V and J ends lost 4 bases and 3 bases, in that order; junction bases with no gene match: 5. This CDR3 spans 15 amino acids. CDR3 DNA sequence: TGTGCCAGCAGCTCGTCCGGGACAGGGGACTATGGCTACACCTTC. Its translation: CASSSSGTGDYGYTF.

The CDR3: CASSDPGVVYEQYF. In DNA, the CDR3 is TGTGCCAGCAGTGACCCCGGGGTAGTCTACGAGCAGTACTTC. The gene calls are TRBV6-4 and TRBJ2-7; possible D gene TRBD2, 5 bases. This CDR3 comprises 14 residues. V was clipped by 2 bases and J by 3 bases, with 11 bases between them. CDR1 MRHNA and CDR2 SNTAGT come from the germline V gene.

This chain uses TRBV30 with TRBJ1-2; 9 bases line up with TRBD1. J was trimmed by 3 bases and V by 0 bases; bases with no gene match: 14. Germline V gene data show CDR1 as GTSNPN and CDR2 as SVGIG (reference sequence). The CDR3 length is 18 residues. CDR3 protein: CAWSVPSKPGQGYYGYTF. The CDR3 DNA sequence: TGTGCCTGGAGTGTACCCAGTAAACCGGGACAGGGTTACTATGGCTACACCTTC.

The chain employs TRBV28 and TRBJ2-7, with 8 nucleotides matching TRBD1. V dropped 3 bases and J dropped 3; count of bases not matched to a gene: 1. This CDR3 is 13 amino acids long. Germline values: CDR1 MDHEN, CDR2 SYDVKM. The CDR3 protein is CASSLGTGYEQYF. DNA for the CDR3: TGTGCCAGCAGTTTGGGGACAGGCTACGAGCAGTACTTC. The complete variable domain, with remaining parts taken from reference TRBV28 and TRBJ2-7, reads DVKVTQSSRYLVKRTGEKVFLECVQDMDHENMFWYRQDPGLGLRLIYFSYDVKMKEKGDIPEGYSVSREKKERFSLILESASTNQTSMYLCASSLGTGYEQYFGPGTRLTVT.

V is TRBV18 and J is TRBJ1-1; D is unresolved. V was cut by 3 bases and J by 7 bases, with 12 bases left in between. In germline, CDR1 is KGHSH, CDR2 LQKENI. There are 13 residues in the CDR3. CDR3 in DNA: TGTGCCAGCTCACCCGGGGAGGGCTTTGAAGCTTTCTTT. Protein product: CASSPGEGFEAFF.

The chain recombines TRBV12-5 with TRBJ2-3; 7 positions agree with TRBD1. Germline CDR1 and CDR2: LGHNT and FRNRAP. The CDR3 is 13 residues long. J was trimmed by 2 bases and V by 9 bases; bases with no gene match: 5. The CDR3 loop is CASRDSPTDTQYF. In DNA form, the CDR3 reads TGTGCTAGCCGGGACAGCCCCACAGATACGCAGTATTTT. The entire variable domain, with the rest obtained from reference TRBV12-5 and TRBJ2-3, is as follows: DARVTQTPRHKVTEMGQEVTMRCQPILGHNTVFWYRQTMMQGLELLAYFRNRAPLDDSGMPKDRFSAEMPDATLATLKIQPSEPRDSAVYFCASRDSPTDTQYFGPGTRLTVL.

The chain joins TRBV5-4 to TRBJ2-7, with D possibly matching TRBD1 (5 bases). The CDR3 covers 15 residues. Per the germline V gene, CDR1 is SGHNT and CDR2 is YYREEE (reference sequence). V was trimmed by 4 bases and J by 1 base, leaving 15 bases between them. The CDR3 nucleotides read TGTGCCAGCAGCCCACAGGTTCCCCCTTCCTACGAGCAGTACTTC. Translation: CASSPQVPPSYEQYF.

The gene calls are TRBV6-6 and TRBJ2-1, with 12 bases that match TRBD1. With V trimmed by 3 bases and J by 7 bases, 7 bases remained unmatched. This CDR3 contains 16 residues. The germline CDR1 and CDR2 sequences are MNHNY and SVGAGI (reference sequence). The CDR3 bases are TGTGCCAGCAGTTATAGGCCGGGACAGGGGGCGAATGAGCAGTTCTTC. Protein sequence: CASSYRPGQGANEQFF.

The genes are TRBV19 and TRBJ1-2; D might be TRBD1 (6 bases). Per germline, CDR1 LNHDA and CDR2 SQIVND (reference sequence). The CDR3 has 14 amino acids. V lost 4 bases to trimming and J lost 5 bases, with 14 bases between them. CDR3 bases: TGTGCCAGTAGTACAGGGGCCAACTATTATGGCTACACCTTC. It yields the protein CASSTGANYYGYTF.

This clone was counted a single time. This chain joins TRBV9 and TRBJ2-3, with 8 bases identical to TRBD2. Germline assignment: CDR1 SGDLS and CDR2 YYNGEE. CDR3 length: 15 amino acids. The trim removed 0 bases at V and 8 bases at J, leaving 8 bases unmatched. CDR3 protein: CASSVDGGADVTQYF. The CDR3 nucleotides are TGTGCCAGCAGCGTAGACGGGGGGGCGGATGTTACGCAGTATTTT.

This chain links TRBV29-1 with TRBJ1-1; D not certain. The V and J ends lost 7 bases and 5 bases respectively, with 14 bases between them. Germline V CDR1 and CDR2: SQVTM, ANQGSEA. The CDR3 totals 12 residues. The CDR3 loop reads CSAGDVRTEAFF. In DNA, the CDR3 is TGCAGCGCCGGTGACGTTCGGACTGAAGCTTTCTTT.

CDR3 sequence (DNA): TGTGCCAGCTCAAGCGGGGACCCCTCCTACGAGCAGTACTTC. This sequence encodes CASSSGDPSYEQYF. This chain connects TRBV6-1 to TRBJ2-7; 7 nucleotides agree with TRBD2. The trim removed 8 bases at V and 0 bases at J, leaving 7 bases unmatched. The V gene's germline CDR1 is MNHNS and CDR2 SASEGT. The CDR3 runs 14 residues.

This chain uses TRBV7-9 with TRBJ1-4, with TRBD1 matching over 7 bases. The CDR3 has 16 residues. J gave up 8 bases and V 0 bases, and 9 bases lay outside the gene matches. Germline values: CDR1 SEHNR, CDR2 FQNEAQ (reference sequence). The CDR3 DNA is TGTGCCAGCAGCTTAGCACTCGGGACAGAGAAAGAAAAACTGTTTTTT. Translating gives CASSLALGTEKEKLFF.

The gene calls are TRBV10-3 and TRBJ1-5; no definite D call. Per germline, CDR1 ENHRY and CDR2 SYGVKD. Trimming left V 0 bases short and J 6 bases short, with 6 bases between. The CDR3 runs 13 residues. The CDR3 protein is CAISESTVQPQHF. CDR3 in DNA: TGTGCCATCAGTGAGTCGACGGTTCAGCCCCAGCATTTT.

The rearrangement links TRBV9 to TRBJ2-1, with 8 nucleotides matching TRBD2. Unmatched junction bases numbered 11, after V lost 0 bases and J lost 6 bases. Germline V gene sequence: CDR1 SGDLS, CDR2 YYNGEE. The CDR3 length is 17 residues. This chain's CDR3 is CASSVEGRTSPFNEQFF. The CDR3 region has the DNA TGTGCCAGCAGCGTAGAGGGCCGGACTAGCCCCTTCAATGAGCAGTTCTTC.

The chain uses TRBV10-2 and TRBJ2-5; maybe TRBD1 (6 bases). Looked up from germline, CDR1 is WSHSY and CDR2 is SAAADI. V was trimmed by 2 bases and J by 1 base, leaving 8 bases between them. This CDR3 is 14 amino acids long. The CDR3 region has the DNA TGCGCCAGCAGTGAGCAGGGGTCCCAAGAGACCCAGTACTTC. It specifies CASSEQGSQETQYF.

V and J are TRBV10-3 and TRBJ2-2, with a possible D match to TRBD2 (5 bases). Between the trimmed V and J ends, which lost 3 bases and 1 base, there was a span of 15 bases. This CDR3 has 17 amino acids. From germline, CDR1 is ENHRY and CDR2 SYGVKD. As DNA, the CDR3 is TGTGCCATCAGTGAACGAGGGTCCATGGGGAACACCGGGGAGCTGTTTTTT. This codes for CAISERGSMGNTGELFF.

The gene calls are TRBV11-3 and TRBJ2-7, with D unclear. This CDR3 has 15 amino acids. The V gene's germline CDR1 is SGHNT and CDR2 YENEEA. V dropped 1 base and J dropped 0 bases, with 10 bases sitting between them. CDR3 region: CASSLGEISSYEQYF. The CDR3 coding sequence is TGTGCCAGCAGCTTAGGTGAGATCAGCTCCTACGAGCAGTACTTC.

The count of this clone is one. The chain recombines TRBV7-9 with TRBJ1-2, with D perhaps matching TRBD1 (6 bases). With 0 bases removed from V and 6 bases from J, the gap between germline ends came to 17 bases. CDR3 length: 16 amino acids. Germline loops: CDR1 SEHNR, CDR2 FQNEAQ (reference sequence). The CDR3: CASSLANRELRNGYTF. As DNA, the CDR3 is TGTGCCAGCAGCTTAGCTAACAGGGAACTAAGGAATGGCTACACCTTC. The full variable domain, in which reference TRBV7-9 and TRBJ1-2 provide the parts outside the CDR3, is DTGVSQNPRHKITKRGQNVTFRCDPISEHNRLYWYRQTLGQGPEFLTYFQNEAQLEKSRLLSDRFSAERPKGSFSTLEIQRTEQGDSAMYLCASSLANRELRNGYTFGSGTRLTVV.

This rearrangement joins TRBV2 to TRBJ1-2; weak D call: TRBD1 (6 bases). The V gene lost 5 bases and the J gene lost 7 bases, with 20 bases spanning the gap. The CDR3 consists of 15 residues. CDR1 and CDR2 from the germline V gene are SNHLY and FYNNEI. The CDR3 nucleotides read TGTGCCAGCAGTTTTATTTTCCAGGGGATGGGTGGCTACACCTTC. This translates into CASSFIFQGMGGYTF.

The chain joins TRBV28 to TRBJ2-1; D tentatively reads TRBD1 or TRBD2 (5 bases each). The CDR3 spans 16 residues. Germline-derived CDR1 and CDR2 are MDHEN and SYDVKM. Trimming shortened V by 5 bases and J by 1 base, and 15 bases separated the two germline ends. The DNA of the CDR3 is TGTGCCAGCAGTCCGGGACCCCTCCTTTCCTACAATGAGCAGTTCTTC. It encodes CASSPGPLLSYNEQFF.

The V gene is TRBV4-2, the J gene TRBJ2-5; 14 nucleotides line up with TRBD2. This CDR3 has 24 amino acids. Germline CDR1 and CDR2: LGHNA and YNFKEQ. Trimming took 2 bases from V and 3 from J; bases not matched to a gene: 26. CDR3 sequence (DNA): TGTGCCAGCAGCCAACCCAACCCCCTAAAACCGGGACTAGCGGGGGCCTGGATGAAAGAGACCCAGTACTTC. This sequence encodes CASSQPNPLKPGLAGAWMKETQYF.

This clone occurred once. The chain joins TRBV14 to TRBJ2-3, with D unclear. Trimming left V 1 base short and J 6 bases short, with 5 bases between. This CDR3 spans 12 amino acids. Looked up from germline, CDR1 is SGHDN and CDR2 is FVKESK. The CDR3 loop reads CASSQGSDTQYF. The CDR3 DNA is TGTGCCAGCAGCCAAGGCTCGGATACGCAGTATTTT.

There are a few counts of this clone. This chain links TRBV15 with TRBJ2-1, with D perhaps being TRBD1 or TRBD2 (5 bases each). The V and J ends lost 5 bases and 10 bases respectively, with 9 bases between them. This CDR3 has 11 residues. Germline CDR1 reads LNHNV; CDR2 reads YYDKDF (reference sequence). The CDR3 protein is CATSPGLEQFF. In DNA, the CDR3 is TGTGCCACCAGCCCGGGGCTCGAGCAGTTCTTC.

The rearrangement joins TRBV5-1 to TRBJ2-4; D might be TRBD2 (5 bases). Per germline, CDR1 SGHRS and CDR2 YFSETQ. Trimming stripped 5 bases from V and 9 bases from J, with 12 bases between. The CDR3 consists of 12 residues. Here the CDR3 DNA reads TGCGCCAGCAGGGTGGACGGAGGCATTCAGTACTTC. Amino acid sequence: CASRVDGGIQYF.